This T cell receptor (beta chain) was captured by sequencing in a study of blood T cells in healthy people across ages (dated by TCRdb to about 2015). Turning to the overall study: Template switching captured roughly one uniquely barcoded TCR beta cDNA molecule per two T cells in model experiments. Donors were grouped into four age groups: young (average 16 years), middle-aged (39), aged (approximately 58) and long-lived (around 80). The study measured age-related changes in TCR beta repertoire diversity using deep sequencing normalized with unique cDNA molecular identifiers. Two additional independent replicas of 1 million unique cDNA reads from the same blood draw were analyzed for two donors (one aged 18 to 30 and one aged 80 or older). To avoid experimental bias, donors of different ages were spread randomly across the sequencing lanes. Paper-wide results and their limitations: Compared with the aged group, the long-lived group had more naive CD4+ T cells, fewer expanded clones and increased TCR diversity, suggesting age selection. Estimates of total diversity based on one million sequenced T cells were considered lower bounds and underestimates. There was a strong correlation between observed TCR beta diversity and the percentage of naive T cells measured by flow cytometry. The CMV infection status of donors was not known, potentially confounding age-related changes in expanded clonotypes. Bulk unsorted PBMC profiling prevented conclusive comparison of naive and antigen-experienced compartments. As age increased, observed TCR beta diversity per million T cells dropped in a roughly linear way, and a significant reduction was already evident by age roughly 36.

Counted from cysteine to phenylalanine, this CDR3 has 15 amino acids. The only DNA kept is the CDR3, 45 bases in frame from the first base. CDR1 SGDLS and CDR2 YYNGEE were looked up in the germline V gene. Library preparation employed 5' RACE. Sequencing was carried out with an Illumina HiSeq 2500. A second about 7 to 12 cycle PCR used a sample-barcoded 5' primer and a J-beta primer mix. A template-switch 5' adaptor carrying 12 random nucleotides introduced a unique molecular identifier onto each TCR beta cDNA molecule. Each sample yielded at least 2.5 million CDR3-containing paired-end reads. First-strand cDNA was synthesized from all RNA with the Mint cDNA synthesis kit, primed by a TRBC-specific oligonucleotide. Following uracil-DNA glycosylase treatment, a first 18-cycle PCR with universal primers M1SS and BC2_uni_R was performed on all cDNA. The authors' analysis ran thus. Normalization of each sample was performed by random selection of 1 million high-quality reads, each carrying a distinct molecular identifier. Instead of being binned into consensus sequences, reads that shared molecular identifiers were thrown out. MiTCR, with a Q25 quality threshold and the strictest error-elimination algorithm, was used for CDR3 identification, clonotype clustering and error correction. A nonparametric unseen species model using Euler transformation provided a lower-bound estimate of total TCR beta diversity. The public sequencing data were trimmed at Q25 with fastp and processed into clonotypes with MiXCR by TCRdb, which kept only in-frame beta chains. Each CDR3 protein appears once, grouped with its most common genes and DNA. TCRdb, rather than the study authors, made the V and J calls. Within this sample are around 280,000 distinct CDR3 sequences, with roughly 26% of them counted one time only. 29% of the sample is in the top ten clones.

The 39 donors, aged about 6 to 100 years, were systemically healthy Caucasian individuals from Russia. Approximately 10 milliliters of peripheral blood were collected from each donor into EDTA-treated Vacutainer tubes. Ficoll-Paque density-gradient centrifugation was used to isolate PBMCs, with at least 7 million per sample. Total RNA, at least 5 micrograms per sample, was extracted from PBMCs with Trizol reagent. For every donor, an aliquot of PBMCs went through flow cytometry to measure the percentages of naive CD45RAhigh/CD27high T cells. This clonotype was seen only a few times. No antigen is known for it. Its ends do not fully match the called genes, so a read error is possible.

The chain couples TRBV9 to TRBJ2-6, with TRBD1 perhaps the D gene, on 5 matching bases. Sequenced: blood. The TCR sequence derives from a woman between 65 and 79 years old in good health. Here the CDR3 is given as CASSVERPGANVLTF. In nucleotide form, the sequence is TGTGCCAGCAGCGTAGAGCGCCCTGGGGCCAACGTCCTGACCTTC.